These 32 T cell receptor beta chains share one sample of origin, sequenced in a study of shared clonotypes between healthy human individuals. The assay was immunoSEQ multiplex PCR, and TCRdb's table has in-frame clones only and misses some. In the table there are millions of clones, roughly 94% of which are singletons. Sequencing was performed on naive CD4+ T cells sorted from blood. As for subset: CD45RA+ positively selected. The receptors were sampled from a man younger than 35 in good health.

Concerning this clone: Other DNA sequences within the sample encode an identical CDR3. DNA for the CDR3: TGCGCCAGCAGCTCTCAGGGGGAAGGGTCACCCCTCCACTTT. This gives the protein CASSSQGEGSPLHF. The chain joins TRBV5-1 to TRBJ1-6; 7 bases map to TRBD1. Per the germline V gene, CDR1 is SGHRS and CDR2 is YFSETQ. V dropped 3 bases and J dropped 10; count of bases not matched to a gene: 7. The CDR3 covers 14 residues. Based on the CDR3 plus reference TRBV5-1 and TRBJ1-6, the full variable domain is KAGVTQTPRYLIKTRGQQVTLSCSPISGHRSVSWYQQTPGQGLQFLFEYFSETQRNKGNFPGRFSGRQFSNSRSEMNVSTLELGDSALYLCASSSQGEGSPLHFGNGTRLTVT.

V gene TRBV27 combines with J gene TRBJ2-5; 11 nucleotides agree with TRBD2. The CDR3 totals 14 residues. Germline V lookup: CDR1 MNHEY, CDR2 SMNVEV (reference sequence). V dropped 5 bases and J dropped 4; count of bases not matched to a gene: 3. CDR3 coding DNA: TGTGCCAGCAGTCCCGGACTAGCGGGAGAGACCCAGTACTTC. The encoded protein is CASSPGLAGETQYF.

The chain combines TRBV2 with TRBJ2-7, with D maybe TRBD1 (5 bases). The CDR3 sequence is 12 residues long. The V end lost 0 bases, the J end lost 6 bases, and 6 bases lay between the germline ends. Per germline, CDR1 SNHLY and CDR2 FYNNEI. DNA of the CDR3: TGTGCCAGCAGTGAAGCAGGGGCCGAGCAGTACTTC. This encodes CASSEAGAEQYF. The full variable domain, its missing parts supplied by reference TRBV2 and TRBJ2-7, is EPEVTQTPSHQVTQMGQEVILRCVPISNHLYFYWYRQILGQKVEFLVSFYNNEISEKSEIFDDQFSVERPDGSNFTLKIRSTKLEDSAMYFCASSEAGAEQYFGPGTRLTVT.

The chain has TRBV9 and TRBJ1-5; 7 bases agree with TRBD1. CDR1 is SGDLS and CDR2 is YYNGEE in the germline V gene. This CDR3 is built from 15 residues. V dropped 4 bases and J dropped 0; count of bases not matched to a gene: 4. CDR3: CASSLGDSSNQPQHF. DNA of the CDR3: TGTGCCAGCAGCCTAGGGGACAGTAGCAATCAGCCCCAGCATTTT. Looking up the rest from reference TRBV9 and TRBJ1-5 gives the full variable domain: DSGVTQTPKHLITATGQRVTLRCSPRSGDLSVYWYQQSLDQGLQFLIQYYNGEERAKGNILERFSAQQFPDLHSELNLSSLELGDSALYFCASSLGDSSNQPQHFGDGTRLSIL.

V gene TRBV5-4 combines with J gene TRBJ2-5; 11 bases align to TRBD2. CDR1 is SGHNT, CDR2 YYREEE, per germline (reference sequence). The CDR3 totals 16 residues. V dropped 2 bases and J dropped 5; count of bases not matched to a gene: 8. The CDR3 nucleotides are TGTGCCAGCAGCTTTAAATCTAGCGGGAGGAGTGAGACCCAGTACTTC. As protein: CASSFKSSGRSETQYF.

The chain uses TRBV30 and TRBJ2-5, with TRBD1 as a possible D gene (5 bases). This CDR3 is built from 12 residues. Germline V gene sequence: CDR1 GTSNPN, CDR2 SVGIG (reference sequence). V was trimmed by 3 bases and J by 13 bases, leaving 18 bases between them. DNA of the CDR3: TGTGCCTGGAGCCAAAAGGGAACAGGCCGGTACTTC. Encoded protein: CAWSQKGTGRYF.

The J gene is TRBJ1-1, the V gene TRBV5-1; D remains unclear. V lost 0 bases, J lost 0 bases, and 9 bases lay in between. Germline values: CDR1 SGHRS, CDR2 YFSETQ. This CDR3 has 15 residues. The CDR3 coding sequence is TGCGCCAGCAGCTTGGCGGCCCTCATGAACACTGAAGCTTTCTTT. As protein: CASSLAALMNTEAFF.

The chain carries TRBV25-1 and TRBJ2-7; the match to TRBD1 covers 8 bases. Germline V gene data show CDR1 as MGHDK and CDR2 as SYGVNS. This CDR3 region has 14 residues. Trimming cost V 3 bases and J 9 bases; bases outside gene matches: 10. CDR3 in amino acids: CASSEGQATTGQYF. CDR3 nucleotide sequence: TGTGCCAGCAGTGAGGGACAGGCGACTACGGGGCAGTACTTC.

CDR3 region: CASSEVSASNQPQHF. CDR3 coding DNA: TGTGCCAGCAGTGAGGTTTCGGCCAGCAATCAGCCCCAGCATTTT. The genes are TRBV2 and TRBJ1-5; D unclear. The length of the CDR3 is 15 residues. The ends were cut back, 3 bases at V and 1 base at J, with 10 bases in the middle. Per germline, CDR1 SNHLY and CDR2 FYNNEI.

The CDR3 coding sequence is TGCGCCAGCAGCTTGGCCGGGGGAGGGCCCTACGAGCAGTACTTC. Its translation: CASSLAGGGPYEQYF. V and J are TRBV5-1 and TRBJ2-7; 7 bases agree with TRBD2. Germline CDR1 and CDR2: SGHRS and YFSETQ. The CDR3 contains 15 residues. V lost 0 bases, J lost 2 bases, and 5 bases stayed unmatched.

J is TRBJ1-5 and V is TRBV15, with 8 bases identical to TRBD1. The CDR3 totals 18 residues. Germline values: CDR1 LNHNV, CDR2 YYDKDF (reference sequence). Trimming removed 0 bases from V and 3 bases from J; junction bases left unmatched: 10. CDR3 sequence reads: CATSRDHFDRGSNQPQHF. In DNA, the CDR3 is TGTGCCACCAGCAGAGATCATTTCGACAGGGGCTCCAATCAGCCCCAGCATTTT.

This chain joins TRBV9 and TRBJ2-7; the match to TRBD1 covers 8 bases. Germline CDR1 reads SGDLS; CDR2 reads YYNGEE. V shed 5 bases and J 2 bases; nucleotides not matched to a gene: 6. This CDR3 region has 14 residues. This CDR3 is CASSRQGQTYEQYF. DNA for the CDR3: TGTGCCAGCAGTCGACAGGGGCAAACCTACGAGCAGTACTTC.

The gene calls are TRBV27 and TRBJ1-1, with D possibly TRBD1 on 6 matching bases. The CDR3 sequence is 12 residues long. CDR1 and CDR2 (germline): MNHEY, SMNVEV (reference sequence). V lost 2 bases to trimming and J lost 14 bases, with 15 bases between them. The CDR3 DNA is TGTGCCAGCAGTTTAAGACGGGGGCCCCTATTCTTT. Amino acids: CASSLRRGPLFF.

The V call is TRBV18, the J call TRBJ2-7; TRBD1 agrees at 8 bases. V lost 8 bases to trimming and J lost 2 bases; unmatched junction nucleotides: 8. CDR1 KGHSH and CDR2 LQKENI come from the germline V gene. The CDR3 sequence is 14 residues long. The CDR3 region has the DNA TGTGCCAGCGGGGTCCCGGGACAGGCCTACGAGCAGTACTTC. This sequence encodes CASGVPGQAYEQYF. The full variable domain, rest sourced from reference TRBV18 and TRBJ2-7, is NAGVMQNPRHLVRRRGQEARLRCSPMKGHSHVYWYRQLPEEGLKFMVYLQKENIIDESGMPKERFSAEFPKEGPSILRIQQVVRGDSAAYFCASGVPGQAYEQYFGPGTRLTVT.

The chain uses TRBV13 and TRBJ1-1; D is ambiguous. Germline values: CDR1 PRHDT, CDR2 FYEKMQ (reference sequence). This CDR3 has 13 residues. V lost 4 bases to trimming and J lost 0 bases, with 6 bases between them. Here the CDR3 reads CASSWRLNTEAFF. CDR3 nucleotide sequence: TGTGCCAGCAGCTGGCGGCTGAACACTGAAGCTTTCTTT.

This clone was detected once. The chain recombines TRBV27 with TRBJ1-6; no clear D gene. V was pared by 6 bases and J by 2 bases, with 8 bases between. The length of the CDR3 is 14 residues. Per the germline V gene, CDR1 is MNHEY and CDR2 is SMNVEV (reference sequence). This CDR3 is CASRQGTYNSPLHF. The CDR3 bases are TGTGCCAGCAGGCAAGGGACCTATAATTCACCCCTCCACTTT.

This clone was picked up one time. J is TRBJ1-1 and V is TRBV12-5; possibly TRBD1 for D (6 bases). Per germline, CDR1 LGHNT and CDR2 FRNRAP. The CDR3 is 13 residues long. Trimming stripped 5 bases from V and 3 bases from J, with 10 bases between. The CDR3 spells CASGPRGDTEAFF. CDR3 sequence (DNA): TGTGCTAGTGGTCCGAGGGGGGACACTGAAGCTTTCTTT.

CDR3 residues: CSGTGQMNTEAFF. The CDR3, as DNA: TGCAGCGGGACGGGACAAATGAACACTGAAGCTTTCTTT. This chain connects TRBV29-1 to TRBJ1-1, with a tentative D call TRBD1 (6 bases). This CDR3 contains 13 residues. The germline gives CDR1 SQVTM, CDR2 ANQGSEA. Trimming left V 7 bases short and J 0 bases short, with 12 bases between.

CDR3 amino acids: CASSLEGQSSGNTIYF. CDR3 in DNA: TGTGCCAGCTCACTGGAAGGACAGTCCTCTGGAAACACCATATATTTT. The V gene is TRBV18, the J gene TRBJ1-3, with D possibly TRBD1 on 6 matching bases. Germline lookup yields CDR1 KGHSH and CDR2 LQKENI. V was shortened by 4 bases and J by 0 bases, with 13 bases between the two germline ends. The length of the CDR3 is 16 residues. The full variable domain, with the rest looked up from reference TRBV18 and TRBJ1-3, is NAGVMQNPRHLVRRRGQEARLRCSPMKGHSHVYWYRQLPEEGLKFMVYLQKENIIDESGMPKERFSAEFPKEGPSILRIQQVVRGDSAAYFCASSLEGQSSGNTIYFGEGSWLTVV.

V and J are TRBV6-5 and TRBJ2-7; D may be TRBD1 or TRBD2 (5 bases each). The CDR3 is 14 residues long. The V end lost 4 bases, the J end lost 2 bases, and 12 bases lay between the germline ends. Germline V CDR1 and CDR2: MNHEY, SVGAGI. The CDR3 DNA reads TGTGCCAGCAGTTCTGGGACGCGAGCCTACGAGCAGTACTTC. It translates to CASSSGTRAYEQYF.

V is TRBV7-2 and J is TRBJ1-5; D may be TRBD1 (5 bases). Germline values: CDR1 SGHTA, CDR2 FQGNSA. The CDR3 consists of 15 residues. The V and J ends lost 2 bases and 2 bases respectively, with 10 bases between them. In DNA form, the CDR3 reads TGTGCCAGCAGCTTAATGGGGCGGTGCAATCAGCCCCAGCATTTT. Translating it yields CASSLMGRCNQPQHF.

The CDR3 is CASQEQGPAGANVLTF. DNA for the CDR3: TGTGCCAGTCAAGAACAGGGACCGGCTGGGGCCAACGTCCTGACTTTC. The chain carries TRBV2 and TRBJ2-6; the D gene is possibly TRBD1 (6 bases). Germline assignment: CDR1 SNHLY and CDR2 FYNNEI. The CDR3 length is 16 residues. Trimming left V 9 bases short and J 2 bases short, with 17 bases between.

The chain employs TRBV6-4 and TRBJ1-2, with 7 bases that match TRBD1. V gave up 6 bases and J gave up 5 bases; unmatched junction bases: 12. CDR3 length equals 15 residues. The V gene's germline CDR1 is MRHNA and CDR2 SNTAGT. CDR3 protein: CASSPSVTGLYGYTF. The CDR3 nucleotides read TGTGCCAGCAGCCCCTCCGTGACAGGGTTATATGGCTACACCTTC.

Points on this clone: The same CDR3 can be traced to other DNA sequences in this sample. This rearrangement joins TRBV18 to TRBJ2-5; D is unresolved. The V gene's germline CDR1 is KGHSH and CDR2 LQKENI. The V gene lost 3 bases and the J gene lost 0 bases, with 5 bases spanning the gap. The CDR3 consists of 13 residues. The CDR3 here is CASSPRNQETQYF. The CDR3 DNA reads as TGTGCCAGCTCACCCAGAAACCAAGAGACCCAGTACTTC.

The gene calls are TRBV2 and TRBJ2-1; weak D call: TRBD2 (6 bases). The V gene's germline CDR1 is SNHLY and CDR2 FYNNEI. Trimming took off 6 bases at V and 5 bases at J, with 17 bases between the two ends. The CDR3 runs 15 residues. This chain's CDR3 is CASSHPGDWDNEQFF. CDR3 in DNA: TGTGCCAGCAGCCACCCCGGGGACTGGGACAATGAGCAGTTCTTC.

The V gene is TRBV19, the J gene TRBJ2-7; D gene unclear. Trimming took 10 bases from V and 2 from J, leaving 18 bases between them. This CDR3 spans 14 amino acids. Germline lookup yields CDR1 LNHDA and CDR2 SQIVND (reference sequence). The CDR3 sequence: CATSRALPTYEQYF. DNA of the CDR3: TGTGCCACCAGCCGGGCCCTACCTACCTACGAGCAGTACTTC.

About this clone: One junction end does not reproduce the germline sequence, and a read error may be involved. CDR3 DNA: TGTGCTAGCAGCGTCCAGCGGGGGGTCCAAGAGACCCAGTACTTC. This gives the protein CASSVQRGVQETQYF. V gene TRBV7-7 combines with J gene TRBJ2-5; 9 positions match TRBD2. The CDR3 extends over 15 amino acids. In germline, CDR1 is SSHAT, CDR2 FNYEAQ (reference sequence).

This sequence joins TRBV7-6 and TRBJ2-5; D possibly corresponds to TRBD2 (5 bases). The CDR3 has 15 residues. V gave up 3 bases and J gave up 0 bases, with 11 bases separating them. Germline CDR1 SGHVS, CDR2 FNYEAQ. CDR3 bases: TGTGCCAGCAGCTTTTACGAGGGAGACCAAGAGACCCAGTACTTC. The encoded protein is CASSFYEGDQETQYF.

This chain connects TRBV9 to TRBJ2-5; 8 bases map to TRBD1. This CDR3 comprises 15 residues. Per germline, CDR1 SGDLS and CDR2 YYNGEE. Unmatched junction bases numbered 10, after V lost 4 bases and J lost 5 bases. CDR3 in amino acids: CASSPRQGSRETQYF. The CDR3 region has the DNA TGTGCCAGCAGCCCCCGACAGGGGAGTCGGGAGACCCAGTACTTC.

The CDR3 reads CASRERQGSSNQPQHF. In nucleotides, the CDR3 is TGTGCCAGCAGGGAAAGACAGGGGAGTAGCAATCAGCCCCAGCATTTT. The chain carries TRBV28 and TRBJ1-5; 8 bases fit TRBD1. CDR1 and CDR2 from the germline V gene are MDHEN and SYDVKM. After removal of 6 bases from V and 0 bases from J, the junction contained 7 bases not matched to a gene. This CDR3 spans 16 amino acids.

This chain joins TRBV5-1 and TRBJ2-3, with 11 bases matching TRBD1. Germline CDR1 SGHRS, CDR2 YFSETQ. Trimming cost V 4 bases and J 6 bases; bases outside gene matches: 4. The CDR3 contains 14 residues. CDR3 residues: CASSGGQGVDTQYF. CDR3 DNA sequence: TGCGCCAGCAGCGGGGGACAGGGGGTTGATACGCAGTATTTT.

This chain uses TRBV11-1 with TRBJ1-6; D perhaps matches TRBD1 (5 bases). Germline loops: CDR1 SGHAT, CDR2 FQDESV (reference sequence). Between the trimmed V and J ends, which lost 1 base and 10 bases, there was a span of 11 bases. The CDR3 consists of 14 residues. CDR3 amino acids: CASSLVGGESPLHF. CDR3 nucleotide sequence: TGTGCCAGCAGCTTAGTGGGGGGAGAGTCACCCCTCCACTTT.